Presented here are 20 T cell receptor beta chains from one specimen sequenced in a study of blood T cell repertoires in COVID-19. Sequenced by immunoSEQ multiplex PCR; TCRdb stores in-frame clones only, minus some. This sample yields about 180,000 clones, of which around 80% are seen a single time; 13% to 15% belongs to the top ten. The sample was PBMCs or T cells enriched from blood (not recorded which). Receptor source: a man aged 50 to 59 who had recovered from COVID-19.

The chain joins TRBV29-1 to TRBJ1-5; possibly TRBD1 for D (5 bases). CDR1 is SQVTM and CDR2 is ANQGSEA in the germline V gene. CDR3 length equals 12 residues. Between the trimmed V and J ends, which lost 7 bases and 11 bases, there was a span of 18 bases. The CDR3 DNA reads TGCAGCGCTCAGGCAGGGCCCGGTTCCCAGCATTTT. Amino acids: CSAQAGPGSQHF.

V and J are TRBV5-1 and TRBJ1-3; D perhaps matches TRBD1 (6 bases). CDR1 is SGHRS and CDR2 is YFSETQ in the germline V gene. This CDR3 spans 16 amino acids. The germline V and J ends were trimmed by 0 bases and 1 base, with 11 bases remaining between them. The CDR3 DNA is TGCGCCAGCAGCTTGGATGGACAGCAATCTGGAAACACCATATATTTT. Amino acid sequence: CASSLDGQQSGNTIYF.

The chain uses TRBV2 and TRBJ1-1, with 7 bases fitting TRBD1. V lost 7 bases, J lost 0 bases, and 2 bases stayed unmatched. The germline CDR1 and CDR2 sequences are SNHLY and FYNNEI. The CDR3 contains 13 residues. CDR3 amino acids: CASTGQLNTEAFF. The CDR3 coding sequence is TGTGCCAGCACGGGACAGCTGAACACTGAAGCTTTCTTT. Combining the CDR3 with reference TRBV2 and TRBJ1-1 gives the whole variable domain EPEVTQTPSHQVTQMGQEVILRCVPISNHLYFYWYRQILGQKVEFLVSFYNNEISEKSEIFDDQFSVERPDGSNFTLKIRSTKLEDSAMYFCASTGQLNTEAFFGQGTRLTVV.

This chain connects TRBV5-1 to TRBJ2-3, with 15 bases fitting TRBD2. The CDR3 consists of 18 residues. Germline values: CDR1 SGHRS, CDR2 YFSETQ. The V segment lost 4 bases and the J segment 4 bases; nucleotides outside the gene matches: 10. The CDR3 reads CASSLLGTSGGSADTQYF. The DNA for the CDR3 is TGCGCCAGCAGCCTTTTGGGGACTAGCGGGGGGTCGGCAGATACGCAGTATTTT.

This sequence joins TRBV5-1 and TRBJ1-1; maybe TRBD1 (6 bases). V lost 6 bases to trimming and J lost 2 bases, with 20 bases between them. Germline CDR1 is SGHRS and CDR2 is YFSETQ. This CDR3 spans 16 amino acids. The CDR3 DNA follows: TGCGCCAGCAAGGGGACGACAGGTGGGGAAAACACTGAAGCTTTCTTT. It encodes CASKGTTGGENTEAFF.

The chain couples TRBV20-1 to TRBJ1-1; D possibly corresponds to TRBD1 (5 bases). Looked up from germline, CDR1 is DFQATT and CDR2 is SNEGSKA (reference sequence). Trimming pared 3 bases from V and 7 bases from J, leaving 18 bases between. This CDR3 is built from 14 residues. CDR3 protein: CSASDRFKTGEAFF. The CDR3 DNA reads TGCAGTGCTAGTGATCGGTTCAAAACAGGTGAAGCTTTCTTT.

The V call is TRBV18, the J call TRBJ2-7; D is possibly TRBD1 (6 bases). Germline-derived CDR1 and CDR2 are KGHSH and LQKENI. Between the trimmed V and J ends, which lost 5 bases and 1 base, there was a span of 9 bases. The CDR3 runs 13 residues. CDR3 sequence reads: CASSATGSYEQYF. CDR3 DNA sequence: TGTGCCAGCTCAGCAACAGGGTCCTACGAGCAGTACTTC.

The chain employs TRBV5-4 and TRBJ2-2; 11 nucleotides agree with TRBD2. Germline trimming cut 1 base from V and 6 bases from J; bases unmatched to any gene: 2. Germline V CDR1 and CDR2: SGHNT, YYREEE (reference sequence). The CDR3 is 15 amino acids. CDR3 sequence reads: CASSLRTSGPGELFF. CDR3 in DNA: TGTGCCAGCAGCTTGCGGACTAGCGGGCCCGGGGAGCTGTTTTTT. The full variable domain, its missing parts supplied by reference TRBV5-4 and TRBJ2-2, is ETGVTQSPTHLIKTRGQQVTLRCSSQSGHNTVSWYQQALGQGPQFIFQYYREEENGRGNFPPRFSGLQFPNYSSELNVNALELDDSALYLCASSLRTSGPGELFFGEGSRLTVL.

This chain links TRBV19 with TRBJ1-2, with TRBD1 matching over 9 bases. After removal of 10 bases from V and 6 bases from J, the junction contained 15 bases not matched to a gene. The CDR3 totals 15 residues. Germline CDR1 is LNHDA and CDR2 is SQIVND (reference sequence). CDR3 region: CATTKRTGVPNGYTF. CDR3 DNA: TGTGCCACGACTAAACGGACAGGGGTTCCAAATGGCTACACCTTC.

This chain uses TRBV5-1 with TRBJ1-6; D is unclear. Trimming stripped 6 bases from V and 0 bases from J, with 13 bases between. Germline V gene sequence: CDR1 SGHRS, CDR2 YFSETQ. The CDR3 sequence is 16 residues long. CDR3 region: CASTGEASSYNSPLHF. CDR3 DNA sequence: TGCGCCAGCACCGGGGAGGCAAGCTCCTATAATTCACCCCTCCACTTT.

The chain uses TRBV9 and TRBJ2-2; maybe TRBD1 (6 bases). Trimming took 0 bases from V and 5 from J, leaving 11 bases between them. CDR1 and CDR2 from the germline V gene are SGDLS and YYNGEE. The CDR3 totals 15 residues. CDR3 nucleotides: TGTGCCAGCAGCGTAGATTCTCAGGGGACCGGGGAGCTGTTTTTT. Residues: CASSVDSQGTGELFF.

This clone was seen only once. The chain links TRBV6-5 to TRBJ1-5; the match to TRBD1 covers 7 bases. CDR3 length equals 14 residues. The V gene end was trimmed by 8 bases and the J gene end by 3 bases; junction bases not matched to a gene: 7. The germline gives CDR1 MNHEY, CDR2 SVGAGI. The CDR3 reads CASGRQGFNQPQHF. The CDR3 DNA reads as TGTGCCAGCGGCAGACAGGGTTTCAATCAGCCCCAGCATTTT.

The genes are TRBV6-5 and TRBJ1-1; D gene uncertain. The germline V gene encodes CDR1 MNHEY and CDR2 SVGAGI. This CDR3 is 15 amino acids long. V lost 6 bases and J 4 bases, leaving 18 bases between the germline ends. The CDR3 here is CASRQTRVSLTEAFF. The CDR3 coding sequence is TGTGCCAGCAGACAAACCCGGGTTTCACTCACTGAAGCTTTCTTT.

The chain is built from TRBV5-6 and TRBJ1-2, with D unclear. The V end was cut by 4 bases, the J end by 8 bases, with 9 bases between. From germline, CDR1 is SGHDT and CDR2 YYEEEE. This CDR3 has 11 amino acids. The CDR3 region has the DNA TGTGCCAGCAGCCGTACATGGGGCTACACCTTC. This translates into CASSRTWGYTF.

The CDR3 region is CASRRRLIYGYTF. CDR3 sequence (DNA): TGTGCCAGCAGGCGCAGACTAATCTATGGCTACACCTTC. This sequence joins TRBV28 and TRBJ1-2; D is undetermined. V was trimmed by 6 bases and J by 4 bases, leaving 12 bases between them. Germline values: CDR1 MDHEN, CDR2 SYDVKM. The CDR3 totals 13 residues.

This clone was counted a few times. V and J are TRBV18 and TRBJ1-4, with 10 nucleotides matching TRBD1. Germline values: CDR1 KGHSH, CDR2 LQKENI. Losses at the gene ends were 0 bases for V and 4 bases for J; bases not matched to a gene: 5. This CDR3 contains 17 residues. DNA for the CDR3: TGTGCCAGCTCACCACCGGAGACAGGGGGCAATAATGAAAAACTGTTTTTT. Its translation is CASSPPETGGNNEKLFF.

This chain links TRBV6-5 with TRBJ1-4; 8 bases fit TRBD1. V was clipped by 6 bases and J by 7 bases; unmatched bases: 10. In germline, CDR1 is MNHEY, CDR2 SVGAGI. CDR3 size: 15 residues. In DNA form, the CDR3 reads TGTGCCAGCAGGCCCACCGGGACAGGAGGTGAAAAACTGTTTTTT. Its translation: CASRPTGTGGEKLFF.

This clone was seen once. The genes are TRBV7-9 and TRBJ2-1, with D unresolved. V was pared by 8 bases and J by 0 bases, with 14 bases between. The CDR3 covers 15 residues. CDR1 and CDR2 (germline): SEHNR, FQNEAQ (reference sequence). For the CDR3, the DNA is TGTGCCAGCGCCCACCTTAGGAGCTCCTACAATGAGCAGTTCTTC. Protein sequence: CASAHLRSSYNEQFF.

The chain links TRBV2 to TRBJ2-7; D gene uncertain. CDR1 and CDR2 (germline): SNHLY, FYNNEI. This CDR3 is 14 amino acids long. The ends were cut back, 6 bases at V and 2 bases at J, with 14 bases in the middle. The CDR3 bases are TGTGCCAGCAGGAAGCTCTTAAGCACCTACGAGCAGTACTTC. This encodes CASRKLLSTYEQYF.

This chain connects TRBV28 to TRBJ1-1; D perhaps matches TRBD1 (6 bases). Germline lookup yields CDR1 MDHEN and CDR2 SYDVKM. Trimming left V 7 bases short and J 6 bases short, with 12 bases between. The CDR3 is made up of 12 amino acids. The CDR3 region is CASKLRGPEAFF. The CDR3 bases are TGTGCCAGCAAGCTCAGGGGCCCTGAAGCTTTCTTT.